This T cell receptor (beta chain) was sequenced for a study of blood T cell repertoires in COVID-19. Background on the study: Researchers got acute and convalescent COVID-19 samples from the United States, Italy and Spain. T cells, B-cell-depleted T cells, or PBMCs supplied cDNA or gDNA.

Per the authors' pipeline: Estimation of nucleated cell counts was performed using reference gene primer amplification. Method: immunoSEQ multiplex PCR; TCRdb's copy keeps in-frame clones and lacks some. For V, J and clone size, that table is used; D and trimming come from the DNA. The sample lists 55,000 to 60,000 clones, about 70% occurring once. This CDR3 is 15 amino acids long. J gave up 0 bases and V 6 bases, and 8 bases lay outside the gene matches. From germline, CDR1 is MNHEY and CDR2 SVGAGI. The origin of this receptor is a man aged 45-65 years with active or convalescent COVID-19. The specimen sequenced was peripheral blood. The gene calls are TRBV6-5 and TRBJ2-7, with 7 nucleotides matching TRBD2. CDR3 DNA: TGTGCCAGCAGGAGGGACGGGGGGAGCTCCTACGAGCAGTACTTC. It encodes CASRRDGGSSYEQYF.